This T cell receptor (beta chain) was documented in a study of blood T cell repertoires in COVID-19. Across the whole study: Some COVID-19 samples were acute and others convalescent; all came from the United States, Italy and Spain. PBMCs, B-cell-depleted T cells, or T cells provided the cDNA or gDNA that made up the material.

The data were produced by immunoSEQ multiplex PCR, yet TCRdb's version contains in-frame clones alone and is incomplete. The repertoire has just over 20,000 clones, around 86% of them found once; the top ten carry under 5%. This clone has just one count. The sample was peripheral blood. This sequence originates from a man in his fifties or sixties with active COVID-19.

The CDR3 DNA reads TGTGCCAGCAGCCAAGGGGGAGAGACCCAGTACTTC. It specifies CASSQGGETQYF. The V and J genes are TRBV7-8 and TRBJ2-5; a weak D match, TRBD1 (6 bases). Trimming removed 5 bases from V and 4 bases from J, with 8 bases in between. The CDR3 length is 12 residues. In germline, CDR1 is SGHVS, CDR2 FQNEAQ.